The 8 T cell receptor beta chains below all came from one sample that was sequenced in a study of blood T cell repertoires in COVID-19. Here immunoSEQ multiplex PCR was the method, and the copy in TCRdb shows in-frame clones only, minus some. This table holds around 300,000 clones, about nine tenths found once. The sample taken for sequencing was PBMCs or T cells enriched from blood (not recorded which). The source is a woman in her thirties or forties who had recovered from COVID-19.

The chain is built from TRBV19 and TRBJ2-4; 7 bases align to TRBD1. The trim removed 7 bases at V and 4 bases at J, leaving 7 bases unmatched. CDR1 and CDR2 from the germline V gene are LNHDA and SQIVND (reference sequence). The CDR3 contains 14 residues. CDR3 region: CASNNPGQKNIQYF. The CDR3 nucleotides read TGTGCCAGTAATAACCCGGGACAGAAAAACATTCAGTACTTC.

V is TRBV7-3 and J is TRBJ1-1, with D unclear. Trimming removed 2 bases from V and 4 bases from J, with 14 bases in between. Germline assignment: CDR1 SGHTA and CDR2 FQGTGA. CDR3 length: 15 residues. The CDR3 bases are TGTGCCAGCAGCTTAGTTGCCTCGGCGGGCACTGAAGCTTTCTTT. This codes for CASSLVASAGTEAFF.

The rearrangement uses TRBV5-8 and TRBJ1-5; D remains unclear. V gave up 4 bases and J gave up 2 bases, with 7 bases separating them. Germline CDR1 is SGHTS and CDR2 is YDEGEE. The CDR3 totals 13 residues. CDR3 in amino acids: CASSPRGNQPQHF. CDR3 in DNA: TGTGCCAGCAGCCCCCGGGGCAATCAGCCCCAGCATTTT.

This clone occurred once. The chain employs TRBV3-1 (or the pseudogene TRBV3-2) and TRBJ1-1; D gene ambiguous. This CDR3 spans 21 amino acids. V was clipped by 2 bases and J by 5 bases, with 33 bases between them. CDR1 LGHDT and CDR2 YNNKEL come from the germline V gene (reference sequence). This chain's CDR3 is CASSQREGPEKGGLFMTEAFF. The CDR3 coding sequence is TGTGCCAGCAGCCAAAGGGAGGGCCCCGAGAAGGGTGGTCTTTTTATGACTGAAGCTTTCTTT.

CDR3 nucleotide sequence: TGTGCCAGCAGCCGACGACCTATGACAGGGGCTTTCATCTCCTACAATGAGCAGTTCTTC. Protein sequence: CASSRRPMTGAFISYNEQFF. The chain couples TRBV6-6 to TRBJ2-1; the match to TRBD1 covers 8 bases. The trim removed 6 bases at V and 0 bases at J, leaving 19 bases unmatched. This CDR3 contains 20 residues. Germline CDR1 reads MNHNY; CDR2 reads SVGAGI (reference sequence).

This chain uses TRBV2 with TRBJ2-7, with 8 positions matching TRBD1. Germline CDR1 reads SNHLY; CDR2 reads FYNNEI. The CDR3 has 15 amino acids. The V segment lost 5 bases and the J segment 2 bases; nucleotides outside the gene matches: 8. The CDR3 DNA is TGTGCCAGCAGTTACTTGACAGGGGTTCCCTACGAGCAGTACTTC. It encodes CASSYLTGVPYEQYF.

This rearrangement joins TRBV4-1 to TRBJ2-5; 10 bases line up with TRBD2. V lost 0 bases to trimming and J lost 5 bases; unmatched junction nucleotides: 9. Germline CDR1 and CDR2: MGHRA and YSYEKL. The CDR3 has 17 residues. CDR3 DNA sequence: TGCGCCAGCAGCCAAGAACCCAGCGGGGGGGCCCGGGAGACCCAGTACTTC. The encoded protein is CASSQEPSGGARETQYF.

Written as DNA, the CDR3 is TGCGCCAGCAGCTTGGGCAGGGGGTTGGATGGCTACACCTTC. Its translation is CASSLGRGLDGYTF. The chain couples TRBV5-1 to TRBJ1-2; 7 bases agree with TRBD1. This CDR3 has 14 amino acids. V lost 0 bases and J lost 6; bases outside the gene matches: 5. The germline V gene encodes CDR1 SGHRS and CDR2 YFSETQ.